Listed below are T cell receptor beta chains from one sample, sequenced in a study of T cells after yellow fever vaccination. TCRdb redid the calling of the 5' RACE reads with MiXCR, one entry per CDR3 protein. The data contain about 85,000 distinct CDR3 sequences, about an eighth of them singletons. This material consisted of CD8+ T cells not binding an NS4B(214-222) dextramer, sorted from PBMCs, taken about 20 days after the first yellow fever vaccination. The receptors here all came from a man aged 18 to 30 who received the YFV17D yellow fever vaccine. CDR3s include the opening cysteine and the closing phenylalanine or tryptophan. D genes are given only for firm matches. The size of a clone is reported for some rows only, either as once, few or many, or as a class for expanded clones.

length	J	V	size	D	CDR3	DNA
13	TRBJ2-5	TRBV5-6	few	TRBD1	CASSFEGAKTQYF	TGTGCCAGCAGCTTTGAGGGGGCCAAGACCCAGTACTTC
15	TRBJ2-2	TRBV7-9	many	-	CASHGGQPNTGELFF	TGTGCCAGCCATGGAGGACAGCCGAACACCGGGGAGCTGTTTTTT
13	TRBJ2-2	TRBV5-1	-	-	CASKAGNTGELFF	TGCGCCAGCAAAGCGGGGAACACCGGGGAGCTGTTTTTT
15	TRBJ2-7	TRBV18	-	-	CASSPRRGGYYQQYF	TGTGCCAGCTCACCCCGTCGGGGCGGGTACTACCAGCAGTACTTC
16	TRBJ2-5	TRBV6-5	-	TRBD2	CASSYSGLAVQETQYF	TGTGCCAGCAGTTATTCGGGACTAGCGGTACAAGAGACCCAGTACTTC
13	TRBJ1-1	TRBV20-1	-	-	CSARAPADTEAFF	TGCAGTGCTAGGGCGCCGGCAGACACTGAAGCTTTCTTT
17	TRBJ1-4	TRBV27	-	-	CASRGSRGDATNEKLFF	TGTGCCAGCAGGGGGTCACGCGGAGATGCAACTAATGAAAAACTGTTTTTT
16	TRBJ1-5	TRBV7-4	few	-	CATSGGKGGSNQPQHF	TGTGCCACCTCTGGGGGGAAGGGGGGCAGCAATCAGCCCCAGCATTTT
14	TRBJ2-2	TRBV29-1	-	-	CSVEGRMNTGELFF	TGCAGCGTTGAAGGCAGGATGAACACCGGGGAGCTGTTTTTT
12	TRBJ2-7	TRBV6-2/TRBV6-3	-	-	CASGFGVLEQYF	TGTGCCAGCGGGTTCGGGGTACTGGAGCAGTACTTC
12	TRBJ2-7	TRBV20-1	few	TRBD1	CSARDRVNEQYF	TGCAGTGCTCGGGACAGGGTAAACGAGCAGTACTTC
15	TRBJ2-3	TRBV9	few	TRBD2	CARLERGNITDTQYF	TGTGCCAGGTTAGAGCGGGGGAACATCACAGATACGCAGTATTTT
16	TRBJ1-2	TRBV19	-	-	CASNPVIGSGANGYTF	TGTGCCAGTAATCCCGTGATTGGTTCGGGGGCTAATGGCTACACCTTC
13	TRBJ2-1	TRBV7-9	few	TRBD1	CASSRDSTNEQFF	TGTGCCAGCAGCCGGGACAGTACCAATGAGCAGTTCTTC
14	TRBJ2-1	TRBV10-3	few	TRBD2	CAISWTSGGNEQFF	TGTGCCATCAGCTGGACTAGCGGGGGCAATGAGCAGTTCTTC
12	TRBJ1-1	TRBV9	few	-	CASRGVNTEAFF	TGTGCCAGTCGGGGCGTGAACACTGAAGCTTTCTTT
16	TRBJ1-4	TRBV4-3	-	-	CASSRTFGTENEKLFF	TGCGCCAGCAGCCGCACCTTCGGGACGGAGAATGAAAAACTGTTTTTT
15	TRBJ1-5	TRBV4-3	few	-	CASSQVRTDNQPQHF	TGCGCCAGCAGCCAAGTGCGGACAGACAATCAGCCCCAGCATTTT
14	TRBJ2-5	TRBV28	-	TRBD1	CASRGQTYQETQYF	TGTGCCAGCAGGGGACAGACGTACCAAGAGACCCAGTACTTC
17	TRBJ2-2	TRBV7-8	-	-	CASSFPTQASNTGELFF	TGTGCCAGCAGCTTTCCGACACAGGCGTCGAACACCGGGGAGCTGTTTTTT
15	TRBJ1-1	TRBV4-3	-	-	CASSQEDGFFTEAFF	TGCGCCAGCAGCCAAGAAGACGGGTTTTTCACTGAAGCTTTCTTT
15	TRBJ2-1	TRBV12-3/TRBV12-4	-	-	CASSPFQGPHNEQFF	TGTGCCAGCAGCCCCTTTCAGGGCCCTCACAATGAGCAGTTCTTC
17	TRBJ1-1	TRBV4-3	few	-	CASSQEGFGGDNTEAFF	TGCGCCAGCAGCCAAGAAGGCTTTGGAGGGGATAACACTGAAGCTTTCTTT
17	TRBJ1-2	TRBV20-1	-	-	CSAHLWGPAMEHYGYTF	TGCAGTGCTCACCTCTGGGGGCCAGCTATGGAACACTATGGCTACACCTTC
15	TRBJ2-1	TRBV7-6	many	-	CASSLGPTPLDEQFF	TGTGCCAGCAGCCTAGGGCCCACTCCTCTCGATGAGCAGTTCTTC
14	TRBJ2-1	TRBV4-1	-	-	CASSQGVGDNEQFF	TGCGCCAGCAGCCAGGGGGTAGGGGACAATGAGCAGTTCTTC
16	TRBJ2-7	TRBV6-2/TRBV6-3	-	TRBD2	CASSYPARGASYEQYF	TGTGCCAGCAGTTACCCTGCGCGGGGGGCCTCCTACGAGCAGTACTTC
16	TRBJ2-7	TRBV4-2	few	TRBD2	CASSQDTSGGRYEQYF	TGTGCCAGCAGCCAAGATACTAGCGGGGGGCGTTACGAGCAGTACTTC
13	TRBJ1-1	TRBV3-1	-	-	CASSQDVWTEAFF	TGTGCCAGCAGCCAAGATGTTTGGACTGAAGCTTTCTTT
14	TRBJ2-3	TRBV29-1	few	TRBD1	CSVETGTGRGLEYF	TGCAGCGTTGAAACCGGGACAGGGCGAGGTTTGGAGTATTTT
16	TRBJ2-2	TRBV7-2	-	-	CASSPSLYINTGELFF	TGTGCCAGCAGCCCCTCCTTATACATAAACACCGGGGAGCTGTTTTTT